This TCR beta chain originates from a study of blood T cell repertoires in COVID-19. For the study at large: Italy, Spain and the United States were the sources of the convalescent and acute COVID-19 samples. Sample material is recorded as cDNA or gDNA derived from T cells, B-cell-depleted T cells, or PBMCs.

Authors' data handling: The assay estimated nucleated cells by amplifying reference gene primers. The protocol was immunoSEQ multiplex PCR, while the TCRdb copy is restricted to in-frame clones and leaves out a portion. V and J calls and clone size are as listed in that table; D and trimming were resolved from the DNA. The data show around 370,000 clones, about 93% seen once. The TCR originated in a woman aged 18 to 35 who had recovered from COVID-19. The source material was peripheral blood.

The CDR3 region is CASSLTGGPAKNIQYF. For the CDR3, the DNA is TGTGCCAGCAGTTTAACGGGGGGCCCCGCCAAAAACATTCAGTACTTC. The V gene is TRBV28, the J gene TRBJ2-4, with a tentative D call TRBD2 (7 bases). Germline V lookup: CDR1 MDHEN, CDR2 SYDVKM. This CDR3 is 16 amino acids long. The V and J ends lost 2 bases and 1 base respectively, with 12 bases between them. The variable domain in full, with the rest retrieved from reference TRBV28 and TRBJ2-4, is DVKVTQSSRYLVKRTGEKVFLECVQDMDHENMFWYRQDPGLGLRLIYFSYDVKMKEKGDIPEGYSVSREKKERFSLILESASTNQTSMYLCASSLTGGPAKNIQYFGAGTRLSVL.